Below, 20 T cell receptor beta chains from the same sample are listed, as sequenced in a study of cytomegalovirus exposure and HLA in healthy donors. PCR involved 60 Vbeta and 13 Jbeta primers. Only in-frame clones appear in the TCRdb table, and some are missing; sequencing was by immunoSEQ multiplex PCR. The sample records 250,000 or so clones, about 86% being singletons. The sequenced sample was PBMCs. The source is a woman aged 60-70 years in good health and CMV-seropositive.

The chain uses TRBV19 and TRBJ2-1, with a possible D match to TRBD2 (5 bases). Germline CDR1 is LNHDA and CDR2 is SQIVND (reference sequence). V lost 5 bases to trimming and J lost 6 bases, with 17 bases between them. This CDR3 is 15 amino acids long. This CDR3 is CASSVRDGTGNEQFF. The CDR3 DNA reads as TGTGCCAGTAGTGTCCGGGATGGAACGGGCAATGAGCAGTTCTTC.

This chain links TRBV2 with TRBJ2-3; D is undetermined. V shed 8 bases and J shed 0 bases, with 9 bases lying between them. The CDR3 spans 13 residues. Germline V gene lookup returns CDR1 SNHLY and CDR2 FYNNEI. CDR3 sequence (DNA): TGTGCCAGCCTAGTAGAGAGCACAGATACGCAGTATTTT. The encoded protein is CASLVESTDTQYF.

The rearrangement links TRBV2 to TRBJ2-7; possible D gene TRBD1, 5 bases. CDR3 length: 15 amino acids. Trimming pared 1 base from V and 2 bases from J, leaving 12 bases between. Looked up from germline, CDR1 is SNHLY and CDR2 is FYNNEI. The CDR3 coding sequence is TGTGCCAGCAGTGAAGGGTCAGGGTATACCTACGAGCAGTACTTC. Protein: CASSEGSGYTYEQYF.

In its sample, this clone was seen once. V is TRBV10-3 and J is TRBJ2-7; 7 nucleotides agree with TRBD1. With V trimmed by 4 bases and J by 0 bases, 6 bases remained unmatched. CDR1 ENHRY and CDR2 SYGVKD come from the germline V gene. The CDR3 sequence is 15 residues long. For the CDR3, the DNA is TGTGCCATCAGTGTTACAGGGGAAAGCTCCTACGAGCAGTACTTC. This translates into CAISVTGESSYEQYF.

The gene calls are TRBV16 and TRBJ2-5, with 14 bases aligning to TRBD2. The CDR3 loop spans 16 amino acids. With 3 bases clipped from V and 3 bases from J, the junction kept 3 bases outside the gene matches. Germline CDR1 is KGHSY and CDR2 is FQNENV. CDR3 nucleotide sequence: TGTGCCAGCAGCCACGGACTAGCGGGAGGAAAAGAGACCCAGTACTTC. Protein: CASSHGLAGGKETQYF. Full variable domain (outside the CDR3, taken from reference TRBV16 and TRBJ2-5): GEEVAQTPKHLVRGEGQKAKLYCAPIKGHSYVFWYQQVLKNEFKFLISFQNENVFDETGMPKERFSAKCLPNSPCSLEIQATKLEDSAVYFCASSHGLAGGKETQYFGPGTRLLVL.

In its sample, this clone was seen a few times. The CDR3 is CASAGSTDTQYF. CDR3 in DNA: TGTGCCAGCGCGGGGAGCACAGATACGCAGTATTTT. V and J are TRBV6-5 and TRBJ2-3, with D possibly being TRBD2 (6 bases). Germline-derived CDR1 and CDR2 are MNHEY and SVGAGI. The CDR3 contains 12 residues. The V end was cut by 8 bases, the J end by 0 bases, with 6 bases between.

J is TRBJ1-5 and V is TRBV28; D not resolved. Between the trimmed V and J ends, which lost 7 bases and 6 bases, there was a span of 19 bases. Germline V CDR1 and CDR2: MDHEN, SYDVKM. The CDR3 is 15 residues long. The CDR3 sequence is CASKPPVANSQPQHF. CDR3 bases: TGTGCCAGCAAACCTCCCGTGGCCAACAGTCAGCCCCAGCATTTT.

This clone was recorded only once. This rearrangement joins TRBV27 to TRBJ1-5, with D perhaps TRBD1 (6 bases). Germline values: CDR1 MNHEY, CDR2 SMNVEV (reference sequence). V was pared by 2 bases and J by 0 bases, with 17 bases between. The CDR3 has 18 amino acids. CDR3 sequence: CASSLMPPTGFSNQPQHF. The CDR3 DNA follows: TGTGCCAGCAGTTTAATGCCGCCGACAGGCTTTAGCAATCAGCCCCAGCATTTT.

The CDR3 bases are TGTGCCAGCAGCCAACGGAGACAGGCTCATGGTGAGCAGTTCTTC. This encodes CASSQRRQAHGEQFF. V is TRBV14 and J is TRBJ2-1, with D perhaps TRBD1 (6 bases). The ends were cut back, 2 bases at V and 9 bases at J, with 17 bases in the middle. The CDR3 consists of 15 residues. CDR1 and CDR2 (germline): SGHDN, FVKESK.

The rearrangement joins TRBV7-9 to TRBJ1-2; D possibly corresponds to TRBD1 (6 bases). The CDR3 runs to 16 residues. V dropped 1 base and J dropped 2 bases, with 14 bases sitting between them. The germline gives CDR1 SEHNR, CDR2 FQNEAQ (reference sequence). The CDR3 is CASSLGGGSGNYGYTF. The CDR3 nucleotides are TGTGCCAGCAGCTTAGGGGGGGGCAGCGGGAACTATGGCTACACCTTC.

The chain combines TRBV6-1 with TRBJ2-7, with D maybe TRBD2 (5 bases). From germline, CDR1 is MNHNS and CDR2 SASEGT. This CDR3 contains 14 residues. Between the trimmed V and J ends, which lost 7 bases and 3 bases, there was a span of 16 bases. DNA for the CDR3: TGTGCCAGCAACGAAGGGAGCATACTCTACGAGCAGTACTTC. Amino acids: CASNEGSILYEQYF.

This clone came up a few times. The chain recombines TRBV11-2 with TRBJ1-2; 10 nucleotides agree with TRBD1. V was pared by 4 bases and J by 2 bases, with 7 bases of the junction left unmatched. From germline, CDR1 is SGHAT and CDR2 FQNNGV. This CDR3 comprises 16 residues. The DNA of the CDR3 is TGTGCCAGCAGCTCGAACGACAGGGGGCGAAACTATGGCTACACCTTC. Translating gives CASSSNDRGRNYGYTF.

In this sample, this clone turned up once. This chain uses TRBV6-5 with TRBJ1-2, with 10 bases lining up with TRBD1. V lost 6 bases, J lost 7 bases, and 5 bases stayed unmatched. Germline V gene sequence: CDR1 MNHEY, CDR2 SVGAGI. There are 13 residues in the CDR3. The CDR3 here is CASRLTGGIGYTF. In DNA, the CDR3 is TGTGCCAGCAGGTTGACAGGGGGCATTGGCTACACCTTC.

The rearrangement uses TRBV10-2 and TRBJ2-3, with D possibly matching TRBD2 (7 bases). Trimming shortened V by 0 bases and J by 4 bases, and 20 bases separated the two germline ends. CDR1 and CDR2 from the germline V gene are WSHSY and SAAADI. This CDR3 comprises 18 residues. This CDR3 is CASSESPGLFGGADTQYF. Written as DNA, the CDR3 is TGCGCCAGCAGTGAGTCTCCGGGACTATTTGGGGGCGCAGATACGCAGTATTTT.

The V and J genes are TRBV30 and TRBJ2-3; 8 nucleotides align to TRBD2. V trimming: 2 bases; J trimming: 7 bases; junction bases outside the gene matches: 14. The CDR3 has 16 residues. CDR1 GTSNPN and CDR2 SVGIG come from the germline V gene (reference sequence). The CDR3 is CAWSLVAGPSVYTQYF. In DNA form, the CDR3 reads TGTGCCTGGAGTCTAGTAGCGGGACCTAGTGTGTATACGCAGTATTTT.

The chain is built from TRBV11-2 and TRBJ2-2; no clear D gene. Germline V lookup: CDR1 SGHAT, CDR2 FQNNGV. CDR3 length equals 14 residues. V dropped 8 bases and J dropped 0 bases, with 10 bases sitting between them. The CDR3 protein is CASRLMSNTGELFF. DNA for the CDR3: TGTGCCAGCCGACTTATGTCGAACACCGGGGAGCTGTTTTTT.

J is TRBJ1-1 and V is TRBV6-1; D uncertain. The CDR3 is 12 residues long. From germline, CDR1 is MNHNS and CDR2 SASEGT. Trimming shortened V by 6 bases and J by 5 bases, and 10 bases separated the two germline ends. CDR3 loop: CASRRAGTEAFF. The DNA for the CDR3 is TGTGCCAGCAGGAGGGCGGGGACTGAAGCTTTCTTT.

The J gene is TRBJ2-7, the V gene TRBV12-1; the D call of TRBD2 is as the table states it, not checked on the DNA. TRBV12-1 is a documented pseudogene. CDR3 length equals 14 residues. CDR3 in DNA: TGTGCCAGCAGCTTTATAGCGGGAACTGGCGAGCAGTACTTC. Its translation is CASSFIAGTGEQYF.

CDR3 loop: CASSLMIGRREANYGYTF. The CDR3 DNA follows: TGTGCCAGCAGCTTAATGATAGGGCGACGGGAAGCTAACTATGGCTACACCTTC. This rearrangement joins TRBV7-9 to TRBJ1-2; D is undetermined. The CDR3 loop spans 18 amino acids. V was clipped by 2 bases and J by 0 bases, with 19 bases between them. The V gene's germline CDR1 is SEHNR and CDR2 FQNEAQ (reference sequence).

The chain is built from TRBV5-4 and TRBJ2-1, with 9 nucleotides matching TRBD2. J lost 2 bases, V lost 3 bases, and 3 bases had no gene match. The CDR3 has 15 residues. CDR1 and CDR2 from the germline V gene are SGHNT and YYREEE (reference sequence). CDR3 coding DNA: TGTGCCAGCAGCTCGCTAGCGGGAACCTACAATGAGCAGTTCTTC. Translated, it gives CASSSLAGTYNEQFF.